Each of the 14 T cell receptor beta chains below was sequenced from the same sample in a study of siplizumab effects on memory and regulatory T cells. Profiled with immunoSEQ multiplex PCR; TCRdb holds only in-frame clones, not every one. The table shows roughly 100,000 clones, with about 92% occurring only once. Sequencing was carried out using CD4+ T cells sorted from blood. Source of these receptors: a human donor in good health.

The chain employs TRBV6-5 and TRBJ2-7; D remains unclear. This CDR3 has 14 residues. With 2 bases removed from V and 0 bases from J, the gap between germline ends came to 8 bases. The germline gives CDR1 MNHEY, CDR2 SVGAGI. The CDR3 protein is CASSYAASSYEQYF. In DNA form, the CDR3 reads TGTGCCAGCAGTTACGCAGCAAGCTCCTACGAGCAGTACTTC.

The gene calls are TRBV2 and TRBJ1-6, with D possibly being TRBD1 (6 bases). With 4 bases removed from V and 8 bases from J, the gap between germline ends came to 15 bases. CDR1 and CDR2 (germline): SNHLY, FYNNEI. The CDR3 runs to 15 residues. CDR3 amino acids: CASSAGRRGDSPLHF. The CDR3 region has the DNA TGTGCCAGCAGTGCAGGCAGGAGGGGGGATTCACCCCTCCACTTT.

The chain combines TRBV7-2 with TRBJ2-3; 9 bases align to TRBD2. Germline loops: CDR1 SGHTA, CDR2 FQGNSA. The CDR3 is made up of 16 amino acids. The J segment lost 1 base and the V segment lost 5 bases, leaving 7 bases of the junction unmatched. The CDR3 region has the DNA TGTGCCAGCAGCCCCTATAGCGGGAGAGGCACAGATACGCAGTATTTT. Translating gives CASSPYSGRGTDTQYF.

V is TRBV9 and J is TRBJ1-4, with 9 bases matching TRBD1. V shed 0 bases, J shed 7 bases, and the junction held 7 bases outside the gene matches. CDR1 is SGDLS, CDR2 YYNGEE, per germline. This CDR3 is built from 16 residues. The CDR3, as DNA: TGTGCCAGCAGCGTAGGGGGACAGGGCTTTGGTGAAAAACTGTTTTTT. Its protein is CASSVGGQGFGEKLFF.

V is TRBV18 and J is TRBJ2-7; TRBD2 matches at 10 bases. Germline V gene sequence: CDR1 KGHSH, CDR2 LQKENI. The CDR3 runs to 15 residues. Germline trimming cut 5 bases from V and 6 bases from J; bases unmatched to any gene: 10. The CDR3 loop reads CASSTVQREGTEQYF. CDR3 DNA: TGTGCCAGCTCAACTGTCCAGCGGGAGGGGACCGAGCAGTACTTC.

CDR3: CASSPTVSTGELFF. The CDR3 nucleotides read TGCGCCAGCAGCCCCACGGTTAGCACCGGGGAGCTGTTTTTT. The gene calls are TRBV5-1 and TRBJ2-2; D gene uncertain. Per the germline V gene, CDR1 is SGHRS and CDR2 is YFSETQ. Trimming took 4 bases from V and 4 from J, leaving 11 bases between them. This CDR3 region has 14 residues. The variable domain in full, completed from reference TRBV5-1 and TRBJ2-2, reads KAGVTQTPRYLIKTRGQQVTLSCSPISGHRSVSWYQQTPGQGLQFLFEYFSETQRNKGNFPGRFSGRQFSNSRSEMNVSTLELGDSALYLCASSPTVSTGELFFGEGSRLTVL.

The V gene is TRBV7-9, the J gene TRBJ2-1, with 9 nucleotides matching TRBD1. The CDR3 totals 15 residues. V lost 2 bases to trimming and J lost 7 bases; unmatched junction nucleotides: 6. Germline V lookup: CDR1 SEHNR, CDR2 FQNEAQ (reference sequence). In DNA form, the CDR3 reads TGTGCCAGCAGCTTAAGCGGGACAGGGAGGAATGAGCAGTTCTTC. Residues: CASSLSGTGRNEQFF.

This sequence joins TRBV4-2 and TRBJ1-1; tentative D call: TRBD1 (5 bases). The CDR3 loop spans 16 amino acids. V was cut by 3 bases and J by 2 bases, with 16 bases left in between. CDR1 is LGHNA and CDR2 is YNFKEQ in the germline V gene. Written as DNA, the CDR3 is TGTGCCAGCAGCCAGGACGTCAGGGATCGAAACACTGAAGCTTTCTTT. This codes for CASSQDVRDRNTEAFF.

This chain uses TRBV4-1 with TRBJ2-2; D unclear. Germline V CDR1 and CDR2: MGHRA, YSYEKL. This CDR3 has 16 residues. The V gene lost 0 bases and the J gene lost 1 base, with 9 bases spanning the gap. CDR3 in DNA: TGCGCCAGCAGCCAAGATAACTGGCAGAACACCGGGGAGCTGTTTTTT. Its translation is CASSQDNWQNTGELFF.

The chain joins TRBV4-2 to TRBJ1-4, with TRBD1 matching 10 bases. The CDR3 contains 16 residues. Germline CDR1 reads LGHNA; CDR2 reads YNFKEQ. Trimming cost V 4 bases and J 8 bases; bases outside gene matches: 10. CDR3 loop: CASSPDRGFSGEKLFF. Written as DNA, the CDR3 is TGTGCCAGCAGCCCGGACAGGGGGTTTTCAGGGGAAAAACTGTTTTTT.

The chain links TRBV30 to TRBJ2-4, with D tentatively TRBD1 or TRBD2 (5 bases each). The CDR3 has 13 residues. Germline V gene data show CDR1 as GTSNPN and CDR2 as SVGIG (reference sequence). With 0 bases removed from V and 7 bases from J, the gap between germline ends came to 10 bases. The CDR3 region has the DNA TGTGCCTGGAGTGTCCCAGGGACGAACATTCAGTACTTC. This sequence encodes CAWSVPGTNIQYF.

On this clone: The sample has other DNA sequences that encode this CDR3 too. The V gene is TRBV20-1, the J gene TRBJ1-2; D is unresolved. This CDR3 spans 11 amino acids. V shed 3 bases and J shed 8 bases, with 10 bases lying between them. CDR1 is DFQATT, CDR2 SNEGSKA, per germline (reference sequence). The CDR3 protein is CSARVAVGYTF. Written as DNA, the CDR3 is TGCAGTGCTAGGGTGGCGGTCGGCTACACCTTC.

The CDR3 DNA reads as TGTGCCAGCAGCTACAATACGAACACTGAAGCTTTCTTT. Its translation: CASSYNTNTEAFF. The gene calls are TRBV11-3 and TRBJ1-1; D not certain. Trimming stripped 4 bases from V and 1 base from J, with 7 bases between. CDR1 is SGHNT, CDR2 YENEEA, per germline. This CDR3 contains 13 residues.

The genes are TRBV7-3 and TRBJ2-7, with a possible D match to TRBD1 (6 bases). V lost 2 bases to trimming and J lost 2 bases, with 10 bases between them. The CDR3 runs 14 residues. The germline gives CDR1 SGHTA, CDR2 FQGTGA. Written as DNA, the CDR3 is TGTGCCAGCAGCTTATATTACAGGGCCTACGAGCAGTACTTC. It yields the protein CASSLYYRAYEQYF.